This entry features one T cell receptor beta chain sequence. Its antigen remains unknown. Profiled with immunoSEQ multiplex PCR; TCRdb holds only in-frame clones, not every one. The sample has some 50,000 clones, 90% to 95% seen once. This sample stems from a study of OX40 agonist ivuxolimab in advanced cancers. Study-wide context: Patients received ivuxolimab, an agonistic anti-OX40 (CD134) antibody. In this trial design, patients received ivuxolimab intravenously at 0.01 to 10 mg/kg every 2 weeks. Partial responses were achieved by three patients: one hepatocellular carcinoma, two cutaneous melanoma.

Study outcomes and limitations: Among the least clonally expanded were partial responders at 0.1-3.0 mg/kg.

Germline-derived CDR1 and CDR2 are SGDLS and YYNGEE. Trimming cost V 4 bases and J 4 bases, with 13 bases left between them. The CDR3 sequence is 14 residues long. The chain joins TRBV9 to TRBJ2-3; unclear D gene. The material was CD4+ or CD8+ T cells sorted from blood, obtained in a trial of the OX40 agonist ivuxolimab. The sequence was collected from an adult with an advanced solid tumor such as melanoma, head and neck, liver or kidney cancer. In DNA, the CDR3 is TGTGCCAGCAGCTCATCCGCCAGCGCAGATACGCAGTATTTT. Translated, it gives CASSSSASADTQYF.